The rows below give T cell receptor beta chains drawn from one sample of a study of cytomegalovirus exposure and HLA in healthy donors. The repertoire was sequenced with immunoSEQ multiplex PCR; TCRdb's copy has only in-frame clones and lacks some. The sample lists 80,000 to 95,000 clones; roughly nine tenths were seen once. The sample comprised PBMCs. These receptor sequences come from a man aged 25 to 45 in good health and CMV-seropositive. The CDR3 runs from the conserved cysteine through the conserved F or W. Each record gives: V gene, D gene, J gene, clone size, CDR3 protein, CDR3 DNA. The D gene is left open where the match is weak. Not every row has a clone size; where given, it reads once, few, many or a size class.

TRBV6-5	TRBD1	TRBJ2-7	NA	CASKTGQGAGNEQYF	TGTGCCAGCAAGACCGGACAGGGGGCGGGAAACGAGCAGTACTTC
TRBV4-1	TRBD2	TRBJ2-3	NA	CASSPLHTSGKPDTQYF	TGCGCCAGCAGCCCCCTGCATACTAGCGGGAAACCAGATACGCAGTATTTT
TRBV18	TRBD1	TRBJ2-3	NA	CASSRGQGSRGTDTQYF	TGTGCCAGCTCACGTGGACAGGGGTCGAGGGGCACAGATACGCAGTATTTT
TRBV28	NA	TRBJ1-2	NA	CASSLRGQGYTF	TGTGCCAGCAGTTTACGCGGACAGGGCTACACCTTC
TRBV14	NA	TRBJ2-7	NA	CASSQDTREQYF	TGTGCCAGCAGCCAAGATACCCGGGAGCAGTACTTC
TRBV13	NA	TRBJ1-4	NA	CASSQMNEKLFF	TGTGCCAGCTCCCAGATGAATGAAAAACTGTTTTTT
TRBV7-9	NA	TRBJ2-2	NA	CASSSPRQGGTGELFF	TGTGCCAGCAGCTCACCGAGACAGGGAGGCACCGGGGAGCTGTTTTTT
TRBV5-4	TRBD1	TRBJ2-7	once	CASSMTGTGGADGYEQYF	TGTGCCAGCAGCATGACCGGGACAGGGGGCGCTGACGGCTACGAGCAGTACTTC
TRBV11-2	TRBD2	TRBJ2-3	NA	CASQAGGGTDTQYF	TGTGCCAGTCAAGCGGGAGGTGGCACAGATACGCAGTATTTT
TRBV7-2	TRBD2	TRBJ2-1	NA	CASSLVQGGYNEQFF	TGTGCCAGCAGCTTAGTGCAGGGAGGGTACAATGAGCAGTTCTTC